Presented here are 18 T cell receptor beta chains from one specimen sequenced in a study of early T cells in non-severe SARS-CoV-2 infection. One entry per CDR3 protein, called by TCRdb with MiXCR from the 5' RACE reads. Among more than 80,000 distinct CDR3 sequences listed, approximately 11% were seen once. The sequenced material came from whole blood. These receptor sequences come from an adult who was a healthcare worker with PCR-confirmed SARS-CoV-2 infection or an uninfected control (not recorded which).

This sequence joins TRBV28 and TRBJ2-5; the D gene is possibly TRBD2 (5 bases). V lost 6 bases, J lost 2 bases, and 10 bases lay in between. The CDR3 is 13 amino acids. Germline CDR1 reads MDHEN; CDR2 reads SYDVKM. The CDR3 here is CASRSLAQETQYF. The CDR3 region has the DNA TGTGCCAGCAGATCCCTAGCTCAAGAGACCCAGTACTTC.

This clonotype was seen more than once but under ten times. The chain combines TRBV20-1 with TRBJ2-3; tentatively, D is TRBD2 (6 bases). CDR1 and CDR2 (germline): DFQATT, SNEGSKA (reference sequence). Trimming pared 5 bases from V and 4 bases from J, leaving 22 bases between. CDR3 length: 16 amino acids. The CDR3 bases are TGCAGTGCTCCCCACCCCGGCGGGGACCATGCAGATACGCAGTATTTT. Its translation is CSAPHPGGDHADTQYF.

At least ten counts were recorded for this clonotype. This sequence joins TRBV4-1 and TRBJ2-1; D unresolved. Germline CDR1 and CDR2: MGHRA and YSYEKL. V shed 0 bases and J shed 5 bases, with 5 bases lying between them. The CDR3 extends over 13 amino acids. The CDR3 DNA is TGCGCCAGCAGCCAAGAAGACGACAATGAGCAGTTCTTC. Amino acids: CASSQEDDNEQFF.

This rearrangement joins TRBV7-2 to TRBJ1-2, with 7 bases identical to TRBD1. Looked up from germline, CDR1 is SGHTA and CDR2 is FQGNSA. The V and J ends lost 6 bases and 2 bases, in that order; junction bases with no gene match: 6. This CDR3 spans 14 amino acids. The CDR3 bases are TGTGCCAGCAGGTCCGGGACAGAGAACTATGGCTACACCTTC. It specifies CASRSGTENYGYTF.

This clonotype has at least ten counts. The gene calls are TRBV28 and TRBJ1-1, with D perhaps matching TRBD1 (5 bases). The CDR3 is 14 residues long. The germline V gene has CDR1 MDHEN and CDR2 SYDVKM. Trimming removed 6 bases at V and 0 bases at J, with 11 bases between. The DNA for the CDR3 is TGTGCCAGCAGCGGAGGGACGGTGAACACTGAAGCTTTCTTT. The encoded protein is CASSGGTVNTEAFF.

This clonotype was observed at least ten times. The chain joins TRBV20-1 to TRBJ2-3, with TRBD2 identical over 10 bases. The J segment lost 2 bases and the V segment lost 4 bases, leaving 6 bases of the junction unmatched. The germline gives CDR1 DFQATT, CDR2 SNEGSKA (reference sequence). The CDR3 sequence is 15 residues long. CDR3 sequence reads: CSATGLAGATDTQYF. In DNA form, the CDR3 reads TGCAGTGCTACAGGGCTAGCGGGGGCCACAGATACGCAGTATTTT.

This clonotype was counted between two and nine times. This chain connects TRBV5-1 to TRBJ2-1; D might be TRBD2 (6 bases). Per germline, CDR1 SGHRS and CDR2 YFSETQ. Trimming shortened V by 4 bases and J by 10 bases, and 15 bases separated the two germline ends. This CDR3 spans 13 amino acids. The CDR3 nucleotides are TGCGCCAGCAGCCTCCTAGCGTTCGACGAGCAGTTCTTC. It codes for CASSLLAFDEQFF.

This clonotype was counted many times. V usage is TRBV21-1 and J usage is TRBJ1-1. TRBV21-1 is termed a pseudogene. This CDR3 has 14 residues. CDR3 protein: CASSKEQLGTEAFF. The CDR3 nucleotides are TGTGCCAGCAGCAAAGAACAGCTCGGCACTGAAGCTTTCTTT.

This clonotype showed up just a few times. The V and J genes are TRBV7-9 and TRBJ2-3; D gene ambiguous. This CDR3 is built from 14 residues. Per the germline V gene, CDR1 is SEHNR and CDR2 is FQNEAQ (reference sequence). The V and J ends lost 0 bases and 5 bases respectively, with 9 bases between them. CDR3 residues: CASSLAGRQDTQYF. CDR3 bases: TGTGCCAGCAGCTTAGCAGGCAGGCAAGATACGCAGTATTTT. Supplemented by reference TRBV7-9 and TRBJ2-3, the full variable domain reads DTGVSQNPRHKITKRGQNVTFRCDPISEHNRLYWYRQTLGQGPEFLTYFQNEAQLEKSRLLSDRFSAERPKGSFSTLEIQRTEQGDSAMYLCASSLAGRQDTQYFGPGTRLTVL.

The chain carries TRBV20-1 and TRBJ2-3; TRBD1 agrees at 7 bases. The CDR3 has 13 amino acids. The V gene end was trimmed by 8 bases and the J gene end by 6 bases; junction bases not matched to a gene: 11. Per the germline V gene, CDR1 is DFQATT and CDR2 is SNEGSKA (reference sequence). DNA of the CDR3: TGCAGTTATCAAGACAGGGCGTGGGATACGCAGTATTTT. It specifies CSYQDRAWDTQYF.

This clonotype has a handful of counts. The chain is built from TRBV5-1 and TRBJ2-7, with 8 positions matching TRBD1. Trimming at V came to 4 bases and at J to 3 bases, leaving 6 bases not matched to a gene. CDR1 and CDR2 (germline): SGHRS, YFSETQ. The CDR3 extends over 14 amino acids. In DNA, the CDR3 is TGCGCCAGCAGCCTGGACAGGGCAGTCTACGAGCAGTACTTC. This codes for CASSLDRAVYEQYF.

The chain couples TRBV18 to TRBJ2-7; 7 positions agree with TRBD1. The CDR3 sequence is 14 residues long. Germline V gene data show CDR1 as KGHSH and CDR2 as LQKENI. V trimming: 1 base; J trimming: 5 bases; junction bases outside the gene matches: 5. The CDR3 DNA reads as TGTGCCAGCTCACCACAAGGGGGCTGGAACGAGCAGTACTTC. Amino acid sequence: CASSPQGGWNEQYF.

This clonotype has ten or more counts. The chain recombines TRBV5-1 with TRBJ1-4; D uncertain. V was cut by 5 bases and J by 3 bases, with 8 bases left in between. Looked up from germline, CDR1 is SGHRS and CDR2 is YFSETQ. CDR3 length: 13 amino acids. CDR3 coding DNA: TGCGCCAGCAGTCGCGGGGCTAATGAAAAACTGTTTTTT. This codes for CASSRGANEKLFF.

This clonotype has a count of ten or more. The genes are TRBV28 and TRBJ2-5; TRBD1 matches at 8 bases. CDR1 and CDR2 from the germline V gene are MDHEN and SYDVKM. This CDR3 is 13 amino acids long. The junction had 4 bases not matched to a gene; V was cut back by 8 bases and J by 2 bases. The CDR3: CASSRDRQETQYF. In DNA, the CDR3 is TGTGCCAGCTCCCGGGACAGGCAAGAGACCCAGTACTTC.

The chain uses TRBV7-2 and TRBJ2-1, with no clear D. V lost 5 bases to trimming and J lost 4 bases, with 9 bases between them. Germline V gives CDR1 SGHTA, CDR2 FQGNSA. This CDR3 has 13 amino acids. CDR3 region: CASSPPVYNEQFF. Written as DNA, the CDR3 is TGTGCCAGCAGCCCTCCGGTTTACAATGAGCAGTTCTTC. Together with reference TRBV7-2 and TRBJ2-1, the CDR3 gives the full variable domain: GAGVSQSPSNKVTEKGKDVELRCDPISGHTALYWYRQSLGQGLEFLIYFQGNSAPDKSGLPSDRFSAERTGGSVSTLTIQRTQQEDSAVYLCASSPPVYNEQFFGPGTRLTVL.

In its sample, this clonotype was seen a few times. This chain uses TRBV4-1 with TRBJ1-1, with D possibly being TRBD1 (6 bases). Germline CDR1 and CDR2: MGHRA and YSYEKL. V was trimmed by 8 bases and J by 1 base, leaving 23 bases between them. There are 17 residues in the CDR3. The CDR3 DNA reads as TGCGCCAGCCAACTTAACGGGGGCGCGGTAAGGAACACTGAAGCTTTCTTT. Its translation is CASQLNGGAVRNTEAFF.

This clonotype appeared many times. This rearrangement joins TRBV5-1 to TRBJ1-1; TRBD1 is a possible D gene (5 bases). Germline loops: CDR1 SGHRS, CDR2 YFSETQ. V lost 1 base and J 4 bases, leaving 11 bases between the germline ends. The CDR3 is 14 amino acids. The CDR3 loop is CASSLTGRSTEAFF. The CDR3 DNA reads as TGCGCCAGCAGCTTGACAGGCCGGAGCACTGAAGCTTTCTTT.

This clonotype was detected a few times. The chain carries TRBV19 and TRBJ1-2; D gene ambiguous. The V gene's germline CDR1 is LNHDA and CDR2 SQIVND (reference sequence). V gave up 0 bases and J gave up 4 bases, with 21 bases separating them. This CDR3 has 18 residues. Here the CDR3 reads CASSIDRGWPPASYGYTF. CDR3 DNA sequence: TGTGCCAGTAGTATAGATCGGGGATGGCCTCCGGCGAGCTATGGCTACACCTTC.